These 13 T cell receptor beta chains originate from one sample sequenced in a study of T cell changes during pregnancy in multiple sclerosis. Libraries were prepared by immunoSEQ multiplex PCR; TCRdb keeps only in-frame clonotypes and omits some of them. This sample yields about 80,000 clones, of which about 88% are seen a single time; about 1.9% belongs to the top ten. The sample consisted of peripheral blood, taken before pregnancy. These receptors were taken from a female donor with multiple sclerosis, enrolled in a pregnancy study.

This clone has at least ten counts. The CDR3 sequence is CASSAQTRTNEKLFF. The CDR3 DNA is TGTGCCAGCAGCGCCCAGACACGTACCAATGAAAAACTGTTTTTT. This chain connects TRBV7-6 to TRBJ1-4; D is undetermined. Germline assignment: CDR1 SGHVS and CDR2 FNYEAQ. The ends were cut back, 5 bases at V and 5 bases at J, with 15 bases in the middle. This CDR3 has 15 residues.

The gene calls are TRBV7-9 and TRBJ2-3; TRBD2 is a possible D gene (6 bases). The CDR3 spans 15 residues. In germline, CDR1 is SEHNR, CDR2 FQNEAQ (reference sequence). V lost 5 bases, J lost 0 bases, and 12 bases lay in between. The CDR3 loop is CASSPPGLSTDTQYF. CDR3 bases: TGTGCCAGCAGCCCCCCGGGACTTAGCACAGATACGCAGTATTTT. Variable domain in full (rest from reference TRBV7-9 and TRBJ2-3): DTGVSQNPRHKITKRGQNVTFRCDPISEHNRLYWYRQTLGQGPEFLTYFQNEAQLEKSRLLSDRFSAERPKGSFSTLEIQRTEQGDSAMYLCASSPPGLSTDTQYFGPGTRLTVL.

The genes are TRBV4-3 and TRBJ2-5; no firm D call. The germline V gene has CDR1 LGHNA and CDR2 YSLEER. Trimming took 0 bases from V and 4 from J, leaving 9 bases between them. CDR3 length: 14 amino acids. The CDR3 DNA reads TGCGCCAGCAGCCAAGATTGGAGAGGAGAGACCCAGTACTTC. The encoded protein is CASSQDWRGETQYF.

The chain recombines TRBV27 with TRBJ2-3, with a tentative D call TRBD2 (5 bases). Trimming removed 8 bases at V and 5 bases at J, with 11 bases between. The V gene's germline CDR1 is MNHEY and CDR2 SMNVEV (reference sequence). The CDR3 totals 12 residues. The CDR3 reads CASSLEGDTQYF. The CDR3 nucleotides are TGTGCCAGCTCCCTCGAGGGAGATACGCAGTATTTT.

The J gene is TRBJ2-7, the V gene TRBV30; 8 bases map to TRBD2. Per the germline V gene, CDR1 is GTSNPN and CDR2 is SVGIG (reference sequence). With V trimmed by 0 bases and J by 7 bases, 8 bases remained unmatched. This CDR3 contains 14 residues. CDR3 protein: CAWSVPGGAGEQYF. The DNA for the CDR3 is TGTGCCTGGAGTGTACCCGGGGGGGCAGGGGAGCAGTACTTC.

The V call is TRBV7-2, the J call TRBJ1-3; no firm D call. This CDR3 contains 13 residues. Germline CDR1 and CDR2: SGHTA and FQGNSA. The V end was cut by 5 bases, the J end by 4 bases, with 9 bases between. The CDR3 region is CASSTTAGNTIYF. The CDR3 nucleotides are TGTGCCAGCAGCACCACAGCCGGAAACACCATATATTTT.

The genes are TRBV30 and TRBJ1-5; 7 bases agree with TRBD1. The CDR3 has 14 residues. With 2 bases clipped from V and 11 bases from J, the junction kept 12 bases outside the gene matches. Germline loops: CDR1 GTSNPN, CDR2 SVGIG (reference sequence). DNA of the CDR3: TGTGCCTGGAGTTACGGGCAGGGGGACATGGCCCAGCATTTT. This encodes CAWSYGQGDMAQHF.

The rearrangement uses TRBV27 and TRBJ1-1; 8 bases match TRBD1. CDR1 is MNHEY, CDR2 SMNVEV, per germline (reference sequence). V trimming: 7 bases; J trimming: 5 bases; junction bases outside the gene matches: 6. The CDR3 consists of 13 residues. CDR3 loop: CASTSGGSTEAFF. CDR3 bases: TGTGCCAGCACCTCAGGGGGCAGTACTGAAGCTTTCTTT.

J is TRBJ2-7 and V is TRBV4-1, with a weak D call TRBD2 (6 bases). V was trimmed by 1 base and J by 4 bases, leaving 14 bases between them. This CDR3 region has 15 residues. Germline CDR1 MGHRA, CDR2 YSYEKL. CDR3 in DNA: TGCGCCAGCAGCCAAGGACCATCGGGGGAATACGAGCAGTACTTC. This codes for CASSQGPSGEYEQYF.

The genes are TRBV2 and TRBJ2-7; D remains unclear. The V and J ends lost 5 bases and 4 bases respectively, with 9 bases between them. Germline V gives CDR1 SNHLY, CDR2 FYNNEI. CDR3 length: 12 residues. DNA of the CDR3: TGTGCCAGCAGTTCGCGCGGATACGAGCAGTACTTC. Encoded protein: CASSSRGYEQYF.

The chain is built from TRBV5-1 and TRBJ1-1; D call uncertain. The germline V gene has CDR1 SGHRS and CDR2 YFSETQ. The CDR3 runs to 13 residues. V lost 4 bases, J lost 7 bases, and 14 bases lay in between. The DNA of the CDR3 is TGCGCCAGCAGCGTGGTCGAGGGCGGTGAAGCTTTCTTT. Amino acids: CASSVVEGGEAFF.

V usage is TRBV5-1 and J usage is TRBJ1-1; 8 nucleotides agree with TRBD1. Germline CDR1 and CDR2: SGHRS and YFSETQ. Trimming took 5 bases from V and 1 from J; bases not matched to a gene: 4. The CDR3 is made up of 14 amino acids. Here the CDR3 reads CASRPGTGNTEAFF. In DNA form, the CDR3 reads TGCGCCAGCAGACCTGGGACAGGGAACACTGAAGCTTTCTTT.

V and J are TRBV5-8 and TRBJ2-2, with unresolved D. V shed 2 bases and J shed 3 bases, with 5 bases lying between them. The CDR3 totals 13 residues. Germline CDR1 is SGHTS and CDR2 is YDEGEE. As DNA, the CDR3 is TGTGCCAGCAGCTTATCAGACACCGGGGAGCTGTTTTTT. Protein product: CASSLSDTGELFF.